This T cell receptor (beta chain) was sequenced during a study of beta chain features in type 1 diabetes. A few counts support this clone. Stem cell-like memory, regulatory, central memory and naive CD4+ cells were sorted via CD45RO/CCR7/CD25/CD127/CD95/CD27. Expressed TCRB transcripts got sequenced, as all isolated RNA was reverse transcribed. Data came from immunoSEQ multiplex PCR; TCRdb stores just in-frame clones and leaves some out. Of hundreds of thousands of clones detected, roughly a sixth appear once; the ten largest clones hold 0.093%. This TCR derives from a man aged 18 to 30 in good health. Input material: naive CD4+ T cells from blood.

The CDR3 region has the DNA TGCGCCAGCAGCCCCCTCCCGGGGATCTACGAGCAGTACTTC. Amino acids: CASSPLPGIYEQYF. This chain connects TRBV4-1 to TRBJ2-7; perhaps TRBD2 as D (5 bases). CDR3 length: 14 residues. Germline CDR1 reads MGHRA; CDR2 reads YSYEKL. V lost 4 bases and J 3 bases, leaving 13 bases between the germline ends.